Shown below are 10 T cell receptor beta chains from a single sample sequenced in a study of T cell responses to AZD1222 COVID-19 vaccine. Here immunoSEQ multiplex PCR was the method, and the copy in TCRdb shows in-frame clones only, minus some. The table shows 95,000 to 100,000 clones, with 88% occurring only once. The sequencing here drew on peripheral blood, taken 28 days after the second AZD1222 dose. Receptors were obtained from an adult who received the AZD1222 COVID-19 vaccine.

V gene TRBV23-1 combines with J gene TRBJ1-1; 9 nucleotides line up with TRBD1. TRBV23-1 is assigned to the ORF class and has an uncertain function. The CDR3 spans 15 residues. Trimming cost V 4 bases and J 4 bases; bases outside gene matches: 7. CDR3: CASSPRQGEGTEAFF. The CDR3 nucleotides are TGCGCCAGCAGTCCCAGACAGGGGGAAGGCACTGAAGCTTTCTTT.

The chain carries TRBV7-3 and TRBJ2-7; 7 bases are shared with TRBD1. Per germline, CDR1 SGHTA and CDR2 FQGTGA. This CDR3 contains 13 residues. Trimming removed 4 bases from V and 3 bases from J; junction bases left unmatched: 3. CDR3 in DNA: TGTGCCAGCAGCTCCGGGACAGACTACGAGCAGTACTTC. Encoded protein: CASSSGTDYEQYF.

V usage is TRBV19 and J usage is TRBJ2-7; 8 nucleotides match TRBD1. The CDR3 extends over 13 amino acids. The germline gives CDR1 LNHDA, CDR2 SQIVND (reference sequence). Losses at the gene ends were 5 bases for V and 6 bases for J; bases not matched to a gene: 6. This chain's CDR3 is CASSLAGGVEQYF. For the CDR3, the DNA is TGTGCCAGTAGTTTAGCAGGGGGCGTCGAGCAGTACTTC. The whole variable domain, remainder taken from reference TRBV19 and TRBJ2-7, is DGGITQSPKYLFRKEGQNVTLSCEQNLNHDAMYWYRQDPGQGLRLIYYSQIVNDFQKGDIAEGYSVSREKKESFPLTVTSAQKNPTAFYLCASSLAGGVEQYFGPGTRLTVT.

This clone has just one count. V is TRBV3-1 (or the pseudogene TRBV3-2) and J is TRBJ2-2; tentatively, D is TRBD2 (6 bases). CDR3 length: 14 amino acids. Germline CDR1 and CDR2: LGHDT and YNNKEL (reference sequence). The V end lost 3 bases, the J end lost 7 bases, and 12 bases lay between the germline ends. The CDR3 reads CASSHGGAGGELFF. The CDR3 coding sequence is TGTGCCAGCAGCCATGGAGGGGCGGGCGGGGAGCTGTTTTTT.

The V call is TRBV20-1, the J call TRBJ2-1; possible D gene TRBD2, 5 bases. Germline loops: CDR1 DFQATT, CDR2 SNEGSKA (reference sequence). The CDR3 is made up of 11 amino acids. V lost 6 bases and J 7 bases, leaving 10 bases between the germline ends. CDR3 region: CSAKLVNEQFF. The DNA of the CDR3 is TGCAGTGCCAAACTAGTAAATGAGCAGTTCTTC.

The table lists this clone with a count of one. CDR3 sequence: CASTIFGQDNSPLHF. The CDR3 coding sequence is TGCGCCAGCACCATCTTCGGACAGGATAATTCACCCCTCCACTTT. The chain employs TRBV5-1 and TRBJ1-6; 7 bases line up with TRBD1. Germline CDR1 SGHRS, CDR2 YFSETQ. V was clipped by 6 bases and J by 5 bases; unmatched bases: 8. The CDR3 extends over 15 amino acids.

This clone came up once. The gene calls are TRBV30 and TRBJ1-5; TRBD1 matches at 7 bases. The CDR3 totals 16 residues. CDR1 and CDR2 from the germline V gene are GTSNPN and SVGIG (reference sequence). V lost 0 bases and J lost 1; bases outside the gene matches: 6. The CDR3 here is CAWSVLKGASNQPQHF. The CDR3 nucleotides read TGTGCCTGGAGTGTACTAAAGGGGGCAAGCAATCAGCCCCAGCATTTT. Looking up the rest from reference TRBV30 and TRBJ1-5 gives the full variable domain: SQTIHQWPATLVQPVGSPLSLECTVEGTSNPNLYWYRQAAGRGLQLLFYSVGIGQISSEVPQNLSASRPQDRQFILSSKKLLLSDSGFYLCAWSVLKGASNQPQHFGDGTRLSIL.

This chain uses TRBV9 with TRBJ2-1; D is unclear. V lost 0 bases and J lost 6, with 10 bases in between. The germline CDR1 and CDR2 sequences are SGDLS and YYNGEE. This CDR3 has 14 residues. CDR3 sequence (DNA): TGTGCCAGCAGCGTAGGAGTTATCTTCAATGAGCAGTTCTTC. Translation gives CASSVGVIFNEQFF. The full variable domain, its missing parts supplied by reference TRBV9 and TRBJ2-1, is DSGVTQTPKHLITATGQRVTLRCSPRSGDLSVYWYQQSLDQGLQFLIQYYNGEERAKGNILERFSAQQFPDLHSELNLSSLELGDSALYFCASSVGVIFNEQFFGPGTRLTVL.

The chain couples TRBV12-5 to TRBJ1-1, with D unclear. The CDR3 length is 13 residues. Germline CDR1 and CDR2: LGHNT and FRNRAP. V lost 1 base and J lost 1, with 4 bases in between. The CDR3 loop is CASGLEGNTEAFF. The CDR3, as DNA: TGTGCTAGTGGTTTGGAGGGGAACACTGAAGCTTTCTTT.

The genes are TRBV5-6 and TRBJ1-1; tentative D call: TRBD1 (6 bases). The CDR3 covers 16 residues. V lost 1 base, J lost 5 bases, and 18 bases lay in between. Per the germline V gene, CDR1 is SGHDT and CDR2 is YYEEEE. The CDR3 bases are TGTGCCAGCAGCTTGATGGACAGTCCAACGCGGACTGAAGCTTTCTTT. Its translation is CASSLMDSPTRTEAFF.